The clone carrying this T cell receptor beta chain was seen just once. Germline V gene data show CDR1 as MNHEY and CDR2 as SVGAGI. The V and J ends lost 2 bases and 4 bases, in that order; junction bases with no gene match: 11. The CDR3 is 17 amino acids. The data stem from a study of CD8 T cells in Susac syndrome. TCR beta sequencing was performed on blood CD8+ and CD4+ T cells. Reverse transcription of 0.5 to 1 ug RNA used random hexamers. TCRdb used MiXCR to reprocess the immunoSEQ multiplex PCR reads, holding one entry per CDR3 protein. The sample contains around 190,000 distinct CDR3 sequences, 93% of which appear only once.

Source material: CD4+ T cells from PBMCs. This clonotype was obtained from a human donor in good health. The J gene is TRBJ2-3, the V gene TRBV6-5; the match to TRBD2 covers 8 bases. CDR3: CASSYPTISGAADTQYF. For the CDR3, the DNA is TGTGCCAGCAGTTACCCAACCATTAGCGGGGCCGCAGATACGCAGTATTTT.